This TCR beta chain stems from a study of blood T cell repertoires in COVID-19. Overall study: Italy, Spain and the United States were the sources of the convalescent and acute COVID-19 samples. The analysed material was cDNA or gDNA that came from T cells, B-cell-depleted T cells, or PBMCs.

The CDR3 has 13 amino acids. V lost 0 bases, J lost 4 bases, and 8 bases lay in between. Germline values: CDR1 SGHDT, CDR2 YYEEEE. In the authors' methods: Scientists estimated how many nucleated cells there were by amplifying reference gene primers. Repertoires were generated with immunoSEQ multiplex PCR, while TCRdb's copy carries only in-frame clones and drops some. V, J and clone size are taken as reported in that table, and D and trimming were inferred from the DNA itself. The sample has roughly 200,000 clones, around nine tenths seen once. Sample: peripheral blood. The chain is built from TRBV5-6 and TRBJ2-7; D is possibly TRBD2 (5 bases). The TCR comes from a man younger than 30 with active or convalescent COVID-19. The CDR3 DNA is TGTGCCAGCAGCTTGGCGGGGAATTACGAGCAGTACTTC. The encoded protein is CASSLAGNYEQYF.